Each of the 13 T cell receptor beta chains below was sequenced from the same sample in a study of cytomegalovirus exposure and HLA in healthy donors (dated by TCRdb to the late 2010s). To prepare the library, the immunoSEQ multiplex PCR assay was applied. For the multiplex PCR, a mixture combining 60 forward primers for TCR Vbeta segments and 13 reverse primers for TCR Jbeta segments was used. As stored in TCRdb, this immuneACCESS dataset retains in-frame rearrangements with V and J assigned. A fraction of the clones does not appear; measured against another copy, unresolved V genes explain less than half of the discrepancy, and the remainder lacks a known reason. The sample table holds 250,000 to 350,000 clones, of which 86% were seen once. The ten largest clones represent 3.5% to 4% of the sample. The sample was PBMCs. All receptors come from a man between 40 and 49 years old in good health and CMV-seropositive.

This clone was seen a single time. The chain couples TRBV6-5 to TRBJ2-7; 7 bases map to TRBD1. CDR1 and CDR2 (germline): MNHEY, SVGAGI. This CDR3 contains 14 residues. Losses at the gene ends were 5 bases for V and 2 bases for J; bases not matched to a gene: 6. CDR3 in DNA: TGTGCCAGCAGTGTCCCGGGACAGACCTACGAGCAGTACTTC. This gives the protein CASSVPGQTYEQYF.

This clone was seen only a few times. This chain joins TRBV4-1 and TRBJ2-1, with D maybe TRBD2 (6 bases). CDR3 length equals 16 residues. Trimming took 0 bases from V and 4 from J, leaving 13 bases between them. Germline-derived CDR1 and CDR2 are MGHRA and YSYEKL. CDR3 protein: CASSQDLASEYNEQFF. The CDR3 DNA sequence: TGCGCCAGCAGCCAAGATCTGGCTAGCGAGTACAATGAGCAGTTCTTC.

The chain has TRBV2 and TRBJ1-1; 9 positions agree with TRBD1. This CDR3 comprises 15 residues. The germline V gene encodes CDR1 SNHLY and CDR2 FYNNEI. Trimming at V came to 2 bases and at J to 4 bases, leaving 5 bases not matched to a gene. As DNA, the CDR3 is TGTGCCAGCAGTGAACCCCCGGGACAGGGCACTGAAGCTTTCTTT. It translates to CASSEPPGQGTEAFF.

The chain couples TRBV6-5 to TRBJ1-3; 7 nucleotides agree with TRBD1. V lost 6 bases and J lost 6; bases outside the gene matches: 8. The CDR3 runs 14 residues. Germline loops: CDR1 MNHEY, CDR2 SVGAGI. CDR3 amino acids: CASSPTGNLNTIYF. The CDR3 nucleotides are TGTGCCAGCAGCCCGACAGGGAATTTAAACACCATATATTTT.

V usage is TRBV7-9 and J usage is TRBJ1-2; 7 bases are a match to TRBD1. The CDR3 loop spans 16 amino acids. With V trimmed by 5 bases and J by 8 bases, 17 bases remained unmatched. The germline gives CDR1 SEHNR, CDR2 FQNEAQ (reference sequence). The CDR3, as DNA: TGTGCCAGCAGCCGCGGGGGGAGGGGGCGCTTATCCGGCTACACCTTC. It is translated as CASSRGGRGRLSGYTF.

The chain joins TRBV28 to TRBJ2-7; 7 nucleotides match TRBD2. The V segment lost 5 bases and the J segment 4 bases; nucleotides outside the gene matches: 11. Germline V gene data show CDR1 as MDHEN and CDR2 as SYDVKM. The CDR3 contains 15 residues. The CDR3 here is CASSAYSGGEYEQYF. The CDR3, as DNA: TGTGCCAGCAGTGCTTACTCTGGGGGGGAATACGAGCAGTACTTC.

The V call is TRBV25-1, the J call TRBJ2-5; TRBD2 might be the D (6 bases). Germline lookup yields CDR1 MGHDK and CDR2 SYGVNS. Trimming took 5 bases from V and 3 from J, leaving 13 bases between them. This CDR3 region has 14 residues. The CDR3 coding sequence is TGTGCCAGCAGTTCGGGACGGGGGAAAGAGACCCAGTACTTC. This gives the protein CASSSGRGKETQYF.

Note on this clone: One end of the junction is discordant with germline, which a read error may explain. Other nucleotide sequences in the sample specify the same CDR3. CDR3 loop: CASTPGRGLQETQYF. The DNA of the CDR3 is TGTGCCAGCACCCCGGGCAGGGGGCTTCAAGAGACTCAGTACTTC. The chain links TRBV5-8 to TRBJ2-5; 8 positions match TRBD1. Germline lookup yields CDR1 SGHTS and CDR2 YDEGEE. There are 15 residues in the CDR3.

This rearrangement joins TRBV15 to TRBJ1-2; a weak D match, TRBD1 (5 bases). CDR1 is LNHNV, CDR2 YYDKDF, per germline (reference sequence). V lost 0 bases, J lost 8 bases, and 22 bases lay in between. This CDR3 region has 17 residues. The CDR3 loop is CATSREGTPSSGLGYTF. CDR3 DNA sequence: TGTGCCACCAGCAGAGAAGGGACTCCCTCCAGCGGGTTAGGCTACACCTTC.

V and J are TRBV4-2 and TRBJ1-1; a possible D gene is TRBD1 (5 bases). Germline V lookup: CDR1 LGHNA, CDR2 YNFKEQ. V was cut by 0 bases and J by 4 bases, with 9 bases left in between. The CDR3 spans 14 residues. The CDR3 spells CASSQEGGVTEAFF. The CDR3 DNA reads TGTGCCAGCAGCCAAGAGGGGGGGGTCACTGAAGCTTTCTTT.

V is TRBV2 and J is TRBJ2-1, with 15 positions matching TRBD2. The CDR3 contains 17 residues. V was clipped by 8 bases and J by 7 bases; unmatched bases: 12. The germline V gene has CDR1 SNHLY and CDR2 FYNNEI. This chain's CDR3 is CASPGLAGGPGSNEQFF. The CDR3 nucleotides are TGTGCCAGCCCTGGACTAGCGGGAGGGCCAGGGTCAAATGAGCAGTTCTTC.

The chain recombines TRBV6-5 with TRBJ2-1; the match to TRBD1 covers 9 bases. The junction had 4 bases not matched to a gene; V was cut back by 0 bases and J by 4 bases. This CDR3 is built from 16 residues. Germline lookup yields CDR1 MNHEY and CDR2 SVGAGI. This CDR3 reads CASSYSGTGQYNEQFF. The CDR3 nucleotides are TGTGCCAGCAGTTACTCGGGGACAGGGCAATACAATGAGCAGTTCTTC.

The gene calls are TRBV5-6 and TRBJ1-2; perhaps TRBD1 as D (6 bases). The CDR3 is 17 amino acids. Germline values: CDR1 SGHDT, CDR2 YYEEEE. With 2 bases removed from V and 4 bases from J, the gap between germline ends came to 21 bases. As DNA, the CDR3 is TGTGCCAGCAGCTTCCTACCCGGGGGGGGCGAGGGCTATGGCTACACCTTC. Amino acid sequence: CASSFLPGGGEGYGYTF.